This TCR beta chain originates from a study of technical replicates of blood from several donors. Sequencing used immunoSEQ multiplex PCR; TCRdb keeps in-frame clones, though not all of them. Here the sample spans about 62,000 clones, more than 75% being singletons. Germline CDR1 is SGHVS and CDR2 is FQNEAQ. The CDR3 is 15 residues long. Trimming took 1 base from V and 5 from J, leaving 14 bases between them. Sequences were obtained from PBMCs. The rearrangement links TRBV7-8 to TRBJ1-2; D gene unclear. The origin of this receptor is a human donor in good health. Some clones in this sample may be carry-over from other donors' samples. The CDR3 coding sequence is TGTGCCAGCAGCTTAGTGGGCGATGGGCTTTATGGCTACACCTTC. It translates to CASSLVGDGLYGYTF.